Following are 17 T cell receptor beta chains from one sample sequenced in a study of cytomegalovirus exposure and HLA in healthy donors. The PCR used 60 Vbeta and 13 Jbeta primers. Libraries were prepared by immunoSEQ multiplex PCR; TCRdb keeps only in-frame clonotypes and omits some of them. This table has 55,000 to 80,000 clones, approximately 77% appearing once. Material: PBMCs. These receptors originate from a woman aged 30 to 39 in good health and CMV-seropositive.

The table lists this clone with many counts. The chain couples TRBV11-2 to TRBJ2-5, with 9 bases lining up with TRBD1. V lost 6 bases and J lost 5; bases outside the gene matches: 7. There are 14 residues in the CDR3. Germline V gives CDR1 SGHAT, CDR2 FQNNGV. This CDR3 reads CASRQTGGIETQYF. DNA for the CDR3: TGTGCCAGCAGACAGACAGGGGGGATTGAGACCCAGTACTTC.

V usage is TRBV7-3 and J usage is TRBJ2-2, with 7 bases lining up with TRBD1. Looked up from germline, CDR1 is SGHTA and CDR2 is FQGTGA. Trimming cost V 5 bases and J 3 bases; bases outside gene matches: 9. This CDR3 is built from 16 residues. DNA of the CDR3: TGTGCCAGCAGCCCCCGACAGGGCGTTGACACCGGGGAGCTGTTTTTT. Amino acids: CASSPRQGVDTGELFF.

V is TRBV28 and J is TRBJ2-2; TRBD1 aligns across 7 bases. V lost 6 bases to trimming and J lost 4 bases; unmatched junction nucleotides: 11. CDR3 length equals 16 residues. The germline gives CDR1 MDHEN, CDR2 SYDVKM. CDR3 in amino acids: CASRSRDRGVTGELFF. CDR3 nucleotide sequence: TGTGCCAGCAGATCCCGGGACAGAGGCGTCACCGGGGAGCTGTTTTTT.

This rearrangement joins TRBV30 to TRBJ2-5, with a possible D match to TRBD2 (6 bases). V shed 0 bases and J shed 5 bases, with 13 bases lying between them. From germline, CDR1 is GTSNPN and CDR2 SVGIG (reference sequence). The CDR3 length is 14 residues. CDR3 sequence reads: CAWSVPGGRETQYF. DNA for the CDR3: TGTGCCTGGAGTGTCCCCGGGGGTCGGGAGACCCAGTACTTC. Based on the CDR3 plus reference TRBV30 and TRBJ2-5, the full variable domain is SQTIHQWPATLVQPVGSPLSLECTVEGTSNPNLYWYRQAAGRGLQLLFYSVGIGQISSEVPQNLSASRPQDRQFILSSKKLLLSDSGFYLCAWSVPGGRETQYFGPGTRLLVL.

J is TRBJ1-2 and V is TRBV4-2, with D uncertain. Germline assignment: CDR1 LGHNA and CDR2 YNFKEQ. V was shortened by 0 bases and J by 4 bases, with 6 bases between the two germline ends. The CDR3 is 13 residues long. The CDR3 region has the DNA TGTGCCAGCAGCCAAGAAGGAGGCTATGGCTACACCTTC. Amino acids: CASSQEGGYGYTF.

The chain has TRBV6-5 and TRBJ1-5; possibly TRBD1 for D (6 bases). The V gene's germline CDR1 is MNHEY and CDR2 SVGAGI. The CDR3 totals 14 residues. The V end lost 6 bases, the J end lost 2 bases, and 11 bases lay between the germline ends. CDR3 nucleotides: TGTGCCAGCAGACGCAGGGGTCGCAATCAGCCCCAGCATTTT. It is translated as CASRRRGRNQPQHF.

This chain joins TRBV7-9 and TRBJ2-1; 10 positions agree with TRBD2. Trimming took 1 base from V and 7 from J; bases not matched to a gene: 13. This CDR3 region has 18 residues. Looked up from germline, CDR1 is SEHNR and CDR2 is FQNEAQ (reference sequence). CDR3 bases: TGTGCCAGCAGCTTAGGTCTTGGACTAGCGGTCCTAAGGAATGAGCAGTTCTTC. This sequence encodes CASSLGLGLAVLRNEQFF.

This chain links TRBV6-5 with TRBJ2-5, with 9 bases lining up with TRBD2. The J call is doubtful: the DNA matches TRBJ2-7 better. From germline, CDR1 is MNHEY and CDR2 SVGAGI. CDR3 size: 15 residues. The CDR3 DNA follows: TGTGCCAGCAGTCTCCAGGGCGGGAGGGCCTCCGAGCAGTACTTC. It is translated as CASSLQGGRASEQYF.

The CDR3 DNA follows: TGTGCCAGCAGCTTAGCGGCAGATAGCAATCAGCCCCAGCATTTT. Translation gives CASSLAADSNQPQHF. The rearrangement uses TRBV7-8 and TRBJ1-5; no firm D call. V lost 0 bases to trimming and J lost 0 bases, with 6 bases between them. The CDR3 sequence is 15 residues long. In germline, CDR1 is SGHVS, CDR2 FQNEAQ.

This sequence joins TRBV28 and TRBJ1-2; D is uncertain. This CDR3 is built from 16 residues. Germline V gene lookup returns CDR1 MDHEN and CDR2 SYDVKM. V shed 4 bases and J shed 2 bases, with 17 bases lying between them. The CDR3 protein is CASSSSPPGSNYGYTF. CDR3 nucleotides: TGTGCCAGCAGTTCGTCTCCCCCAGGATCGAACTATGGCTACACCTTC.

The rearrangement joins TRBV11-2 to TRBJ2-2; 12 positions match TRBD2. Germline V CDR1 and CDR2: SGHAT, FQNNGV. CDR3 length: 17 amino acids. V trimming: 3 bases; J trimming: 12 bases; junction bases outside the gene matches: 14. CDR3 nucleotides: TGTGCCAGCAGCTTCAGGACTAGCGGGGCCATCGGCGGTCAGCTGTTTTTT. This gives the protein CASSFRTSGAIGGQLFF.

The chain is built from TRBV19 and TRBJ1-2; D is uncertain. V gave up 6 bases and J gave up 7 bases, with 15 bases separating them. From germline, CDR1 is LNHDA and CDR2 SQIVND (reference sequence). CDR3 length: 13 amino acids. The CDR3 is CASRRAWDGGYTF. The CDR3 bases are TGTGCCAGTAGGAGGGCCTGGGATGGTGGCTACACCTTC.

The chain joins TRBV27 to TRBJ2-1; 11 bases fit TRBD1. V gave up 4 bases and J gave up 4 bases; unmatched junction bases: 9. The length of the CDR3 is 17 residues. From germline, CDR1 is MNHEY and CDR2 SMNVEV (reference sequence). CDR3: CASSSRTGGVGYNEQFF. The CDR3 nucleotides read TGTGCCAGCAGTTCTCGGACAGGGGGCGTCGGGTACAATGAGCAGTTCTTC.

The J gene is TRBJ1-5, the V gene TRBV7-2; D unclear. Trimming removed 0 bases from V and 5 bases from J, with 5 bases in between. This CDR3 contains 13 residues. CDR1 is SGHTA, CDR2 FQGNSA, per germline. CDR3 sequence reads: CASSLARDQPQHF. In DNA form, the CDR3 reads TGTGCCAGCAGCTTAGCGCGGGATCAGCCCCAGCATTTT. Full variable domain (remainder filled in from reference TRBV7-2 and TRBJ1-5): GAGVSQSPSNKVTEKGKDVELRCDPISGHTALYWYRQSLGQGLEFLIYFQGNSAPDKSGLPSDRFSAERTGGSVSTLTIQRTQQEDSAVYLCASSLARDQPQHFGDGTRLSIL.

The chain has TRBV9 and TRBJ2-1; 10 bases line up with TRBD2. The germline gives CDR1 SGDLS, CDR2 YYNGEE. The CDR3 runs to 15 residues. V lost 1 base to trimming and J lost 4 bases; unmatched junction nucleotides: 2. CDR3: CASSVTSGAYNEQFF. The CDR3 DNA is TGTGCCAGCAGCGTAACTAGCGGGGCATACAATGAGCAGTTCTTC.

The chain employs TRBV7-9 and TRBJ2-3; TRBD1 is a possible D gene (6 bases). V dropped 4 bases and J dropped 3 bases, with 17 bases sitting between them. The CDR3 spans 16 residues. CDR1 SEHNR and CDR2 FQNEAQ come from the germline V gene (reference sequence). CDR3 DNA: TGTGCCAGCAGCTCCGCCCGACAGGTTGGGACAGATACGCAGTATTTT. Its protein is CASSSARQVGTDTQYF.

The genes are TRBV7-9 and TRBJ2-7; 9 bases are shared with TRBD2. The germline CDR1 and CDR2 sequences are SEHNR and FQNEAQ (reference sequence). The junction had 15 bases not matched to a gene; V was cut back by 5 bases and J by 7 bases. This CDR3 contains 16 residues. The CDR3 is CASSTHSSLGLAEQYF. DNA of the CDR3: TGTGCCAGCAGCACCCACTCTTCCCTGGGACTAGCTGAGCAGTACTTC.